This TCR beta chain originates from a study of blood T cell repertoires in COVID-19 (TCRdb year 2020). Regarding the complete study: The collaborator samples originated in the United States, Italy and Spain and spanned the acute and convalescent phases of COVID-19. The prospective study material was composed of cDNA or gDNA derived from T cells, B-cell-depleted T cells, or PBMCs. The dataset comprised deeply sampled blood TCRbeta repertoires from subjects exposed to, actively infected with, or recovered from COVID-19. The repertoires were released in a freely available public database meant as a resource for research on the immune response to SARS-CoV-2. Samples came from the ongoing ImmuneRACE study (first 160 participants) plus 1,254 subjects from 6 global collaborators. A de-identified subject ID, COVID-19 status, age in years and sex were almost always included in the sample metadata. Where available, HLA class I and class II types were taken from metadata supplied by the sample provider and were not determined by assay-based typing.

TCRbeta CDR3 regions were amplified from genomic DNA using the immunoSEQ Assay, a bias-controlled multiplex PCR. The paper's data handling went like this. Within the assay, amplification of reference gene primers was used to estimate how many nucleated cells each sample contained. To quantify the absolute abundance of each unique TCRbeta CDR3 rearrangement, sequence reads were collapsed and filtered. Productive Simpson clonality was computed per sample as the square root of Simpson's diversity index over productive rearrangements. TCRdb took over this immuneACCESS table, retaining in-frame rearrangements with V and J assigned. Such tables are incomplete; in checked studies, under half of the missing clones stem from an unresolved V gene, and the remainder is unexplained. The D gene and trimming were derived from the DNA, and the V and J assignments and clone size from that table. The sample contains around 130,000 clones, roughly 80% of them found a single time. More than 2% of the sample is in the top ten clones.

This clone was counted between two and nine times. It lacks a known antigen. Base quality data are lacking; no much larger clone is found one base away. Enrolling through a virtual design, the prospective study's participants ranged in age from about 18 to 89 years and lived across 20 to 30 United States geographic areas. In the prospective study, cohorts were assigned on the basis of participant-reported clinical history obtained from a screening survey and a study questionnaire. In the prospective study, whole blood, serum and a nasopharyngeal or oropharyngeal swab were collected from each participant by mobile phlebotomists. Prospective study participants could optionally give additional blood draws and questionnaires over an approximately two-month period. Before DNA extraction, blood samples from the prospective study were shipped at room temperature or frozen. Study-wide findings and limitations: The amount of clinical and demographic metadata varied by source and participant and was provided uncurated.

The sequencing sample was made of PBMCs or T cells enriched from blood (not recorded which). The receptor was isolated from a man aged 40-49 years with acute COVID-19.

Read as DNA, the sequence is TGTGCCAGCAGCCCCGGGACAGGGGCTTACAATGAGCAGTTCTTC. Protein translation: CASSPGTGAYNEQFF. The chain joins TRBV13 to TRBJ2-1, with 10 middle bases fitting TRBD1. For CDR1 and CDR2, the germline V gene (reference sequence) lists PRHDT and FYEKMQ. The CDR3 spans 15 residues, from the cysteine through the phenylalanine. Only CDR3 DNA is held: 45 bases, read in frame from base 1. Ends trimmed: V by 5 bases, J by 4 bases; bases unmatched to a gene: 5.